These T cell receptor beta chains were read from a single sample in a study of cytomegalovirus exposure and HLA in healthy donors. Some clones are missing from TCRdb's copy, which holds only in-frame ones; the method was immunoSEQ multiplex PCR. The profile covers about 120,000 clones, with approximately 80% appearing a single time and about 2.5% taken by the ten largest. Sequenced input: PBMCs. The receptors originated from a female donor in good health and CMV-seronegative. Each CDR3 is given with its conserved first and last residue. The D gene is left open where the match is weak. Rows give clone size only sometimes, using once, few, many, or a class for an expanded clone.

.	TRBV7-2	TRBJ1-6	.	TGTGCCAGCAGCTTAGGGCAGGGATTGGATTCACCCCTCCACTTT	CASSLGQGLDSPLHF
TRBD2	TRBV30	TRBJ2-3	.	TGTGCCTGGAGTGTACTAGCGGGGGCGACAGATACGCAGTATTTT	CAWSVLAGATDTQYF
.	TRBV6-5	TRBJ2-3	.	TGTGCCACCCTCTCAGTTGATACGCAGTATTTT	CATLSVDTQYF
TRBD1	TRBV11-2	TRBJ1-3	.	TGTGCCAGCAGCTTCGGACAGGGGCCCTCCTCTGGAAACACCATATATTTT	CASSFGQGPSSGNTIYF
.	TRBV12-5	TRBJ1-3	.	TGTGCTAGTGGTTTGCCTCCCAGGGGAGACACCATATATTTT	CASGLPPRGDTIYF
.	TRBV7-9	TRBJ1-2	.	TGTGCCAGCAGCAATACTCGAAACTATGGCTACACCTTC	CASSNTRNYGYTF
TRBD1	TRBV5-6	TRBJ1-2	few	TGTGCCACTGGGACAGGGGGTATTAGTGGCTACACCTTC	CATGTGGISGYTF
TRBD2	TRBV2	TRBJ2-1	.	TGTGCCAGCAGTGAGAGACTAGCGGGGGGGCTAGGGAATGAGCAGTTCTTC	CASSERLAGGLGNEQFF
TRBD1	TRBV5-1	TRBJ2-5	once	TGCGCCAGCAGCTCGGGACAGCTCCAAGAGACCCAGTACTTC	CASSSGQLQETQYF
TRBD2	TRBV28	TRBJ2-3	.	TGTGCCAGCAGTTGGAGTAGCGGGGGGGGCCGCACAGATACGCAGTATTTT	CASSWSSGGGRTDTQYF
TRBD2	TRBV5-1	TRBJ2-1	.	TGCGCCAGCAGCTTGAGGGGAGGGAATGAGCAGTTCTTC	CASSLRGGNEQFF
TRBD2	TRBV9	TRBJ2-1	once	TGTGCCAGCAGCGTAGTCCCTAGCGGGGCACTCAATGAGCAGTTCTTC	CASSVVPSGALNEQFF
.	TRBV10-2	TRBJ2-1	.	TGCGCCAGCAGTGGTGGGGGGGGCCCAACCAATGAGCAGTTCTTC	CASSGGGGPTNEQFF
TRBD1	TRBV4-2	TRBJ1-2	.	TGTGCCAGCAGCCAATCCGGGACAGGGGATGGCTACACCTTC	CASSQSGTGDGYTF
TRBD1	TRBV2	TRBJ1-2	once	TGTGCCAGCAGGAGGGACAGGGGATCTAACTATGGCTACACCTTC	CASRRDRGSNYGYTF
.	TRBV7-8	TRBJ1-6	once	TGTGCCAGCAGCTCGGGACTTCTTAATTCACCCCTCCACTTT	CASSSGLLNSPLHF
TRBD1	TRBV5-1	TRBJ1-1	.	TGCGCCAGCAGCTTGGTGCAGGGGGTCGGTGACACTGAAGCTTTCTTT	CASSLVQGVGDTEAFF
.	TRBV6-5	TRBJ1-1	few	TGTGCCAGCACACACCTACCCAGGACAAACACTGAAGCTTTCTTT	CASTHLPRTNTEAFF
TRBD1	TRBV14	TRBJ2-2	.	TGTGCCAGCAGCCAAGATCACGGGACAGTCACCGGGGAGCTGTTTTTT	CASSQDHGTVTGELFF
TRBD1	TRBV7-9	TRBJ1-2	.	TGTGCCAGCAGCTTACCCACAGGGGATGGCTACACCTTC	CASSLPTGDGYTF
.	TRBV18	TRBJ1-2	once	TGTGCCAGCTCACCTGGCGGAACCGTGTGGGGCTACACCTTC	CASSPGGTVWGYTF
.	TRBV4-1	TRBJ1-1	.	TGCGCCAGCAGCCAAGACCCAGGGGCCACTGAAGCTTTCTTT	CASSQDPGATEAFF
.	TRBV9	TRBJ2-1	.	TGTGCCAGCAGCGCGCTCCAGGGTTTTAGCTCCTACAATGAGCAGTTCTTC	CASSALQGFSSYNEQFF
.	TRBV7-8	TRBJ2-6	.	TGTGCCAGCAGCTTAGTGGCAGGGGTGGTCTCTGGGGCCAACGTCCTGACTTTC	CASSLVAGVVSGANVLTF
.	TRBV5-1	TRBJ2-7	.	TGCGCCAGCAGCTTGGACAGGGCCTACGAGCAGTACTTC	CASSLDRAYEQYF
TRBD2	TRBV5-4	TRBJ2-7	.	TGTGCCAGCAGCATCCTAGCGGGGGGCAAATACGAGCAGTACTTC	CASSILAGGKYEQYF
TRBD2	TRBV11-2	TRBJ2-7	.	TGTGCCAGCAGCGTCCGGACTGGCGGGGGGGAGCAGTACTTC	CASSVRTGGGEQYF
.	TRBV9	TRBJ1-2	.	TGTGCCAGCAGCGGTAGTGGCTACACCTTC	CASSGSGYTF
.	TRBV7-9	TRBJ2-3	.	TGTGCCAGCAGCTTAGCGCTACGAGATACGCAGTATTTT	CASSLALRDTQYF
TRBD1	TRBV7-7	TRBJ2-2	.	TGTGCCAGCAGCCTGGGGACAGTCCCCGGGGAGCTGTTTTTT	CASSLGTVPGELFF
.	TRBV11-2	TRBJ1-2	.	TGTGCCAGCAGCTTGTACCAGTCCTATGGCTACACCTTC	CASSLYQSYGYTF